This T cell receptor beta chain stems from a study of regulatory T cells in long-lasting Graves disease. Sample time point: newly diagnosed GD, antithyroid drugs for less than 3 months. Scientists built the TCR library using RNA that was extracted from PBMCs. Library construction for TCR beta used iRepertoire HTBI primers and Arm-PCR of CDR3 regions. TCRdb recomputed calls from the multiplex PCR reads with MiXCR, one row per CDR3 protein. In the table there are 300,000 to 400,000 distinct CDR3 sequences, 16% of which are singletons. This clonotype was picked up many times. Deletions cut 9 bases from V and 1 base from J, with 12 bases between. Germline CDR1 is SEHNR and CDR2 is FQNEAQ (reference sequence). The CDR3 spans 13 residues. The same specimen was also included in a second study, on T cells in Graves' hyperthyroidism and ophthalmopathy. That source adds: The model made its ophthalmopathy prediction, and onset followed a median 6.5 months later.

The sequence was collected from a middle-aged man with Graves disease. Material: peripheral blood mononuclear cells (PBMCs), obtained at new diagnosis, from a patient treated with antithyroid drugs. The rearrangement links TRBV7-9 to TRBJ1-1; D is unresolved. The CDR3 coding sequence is TGTGCCAGTTATAGGGATTGGAACACTGAAGCTTTCTTT. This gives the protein CASYRDWNTEAFF.